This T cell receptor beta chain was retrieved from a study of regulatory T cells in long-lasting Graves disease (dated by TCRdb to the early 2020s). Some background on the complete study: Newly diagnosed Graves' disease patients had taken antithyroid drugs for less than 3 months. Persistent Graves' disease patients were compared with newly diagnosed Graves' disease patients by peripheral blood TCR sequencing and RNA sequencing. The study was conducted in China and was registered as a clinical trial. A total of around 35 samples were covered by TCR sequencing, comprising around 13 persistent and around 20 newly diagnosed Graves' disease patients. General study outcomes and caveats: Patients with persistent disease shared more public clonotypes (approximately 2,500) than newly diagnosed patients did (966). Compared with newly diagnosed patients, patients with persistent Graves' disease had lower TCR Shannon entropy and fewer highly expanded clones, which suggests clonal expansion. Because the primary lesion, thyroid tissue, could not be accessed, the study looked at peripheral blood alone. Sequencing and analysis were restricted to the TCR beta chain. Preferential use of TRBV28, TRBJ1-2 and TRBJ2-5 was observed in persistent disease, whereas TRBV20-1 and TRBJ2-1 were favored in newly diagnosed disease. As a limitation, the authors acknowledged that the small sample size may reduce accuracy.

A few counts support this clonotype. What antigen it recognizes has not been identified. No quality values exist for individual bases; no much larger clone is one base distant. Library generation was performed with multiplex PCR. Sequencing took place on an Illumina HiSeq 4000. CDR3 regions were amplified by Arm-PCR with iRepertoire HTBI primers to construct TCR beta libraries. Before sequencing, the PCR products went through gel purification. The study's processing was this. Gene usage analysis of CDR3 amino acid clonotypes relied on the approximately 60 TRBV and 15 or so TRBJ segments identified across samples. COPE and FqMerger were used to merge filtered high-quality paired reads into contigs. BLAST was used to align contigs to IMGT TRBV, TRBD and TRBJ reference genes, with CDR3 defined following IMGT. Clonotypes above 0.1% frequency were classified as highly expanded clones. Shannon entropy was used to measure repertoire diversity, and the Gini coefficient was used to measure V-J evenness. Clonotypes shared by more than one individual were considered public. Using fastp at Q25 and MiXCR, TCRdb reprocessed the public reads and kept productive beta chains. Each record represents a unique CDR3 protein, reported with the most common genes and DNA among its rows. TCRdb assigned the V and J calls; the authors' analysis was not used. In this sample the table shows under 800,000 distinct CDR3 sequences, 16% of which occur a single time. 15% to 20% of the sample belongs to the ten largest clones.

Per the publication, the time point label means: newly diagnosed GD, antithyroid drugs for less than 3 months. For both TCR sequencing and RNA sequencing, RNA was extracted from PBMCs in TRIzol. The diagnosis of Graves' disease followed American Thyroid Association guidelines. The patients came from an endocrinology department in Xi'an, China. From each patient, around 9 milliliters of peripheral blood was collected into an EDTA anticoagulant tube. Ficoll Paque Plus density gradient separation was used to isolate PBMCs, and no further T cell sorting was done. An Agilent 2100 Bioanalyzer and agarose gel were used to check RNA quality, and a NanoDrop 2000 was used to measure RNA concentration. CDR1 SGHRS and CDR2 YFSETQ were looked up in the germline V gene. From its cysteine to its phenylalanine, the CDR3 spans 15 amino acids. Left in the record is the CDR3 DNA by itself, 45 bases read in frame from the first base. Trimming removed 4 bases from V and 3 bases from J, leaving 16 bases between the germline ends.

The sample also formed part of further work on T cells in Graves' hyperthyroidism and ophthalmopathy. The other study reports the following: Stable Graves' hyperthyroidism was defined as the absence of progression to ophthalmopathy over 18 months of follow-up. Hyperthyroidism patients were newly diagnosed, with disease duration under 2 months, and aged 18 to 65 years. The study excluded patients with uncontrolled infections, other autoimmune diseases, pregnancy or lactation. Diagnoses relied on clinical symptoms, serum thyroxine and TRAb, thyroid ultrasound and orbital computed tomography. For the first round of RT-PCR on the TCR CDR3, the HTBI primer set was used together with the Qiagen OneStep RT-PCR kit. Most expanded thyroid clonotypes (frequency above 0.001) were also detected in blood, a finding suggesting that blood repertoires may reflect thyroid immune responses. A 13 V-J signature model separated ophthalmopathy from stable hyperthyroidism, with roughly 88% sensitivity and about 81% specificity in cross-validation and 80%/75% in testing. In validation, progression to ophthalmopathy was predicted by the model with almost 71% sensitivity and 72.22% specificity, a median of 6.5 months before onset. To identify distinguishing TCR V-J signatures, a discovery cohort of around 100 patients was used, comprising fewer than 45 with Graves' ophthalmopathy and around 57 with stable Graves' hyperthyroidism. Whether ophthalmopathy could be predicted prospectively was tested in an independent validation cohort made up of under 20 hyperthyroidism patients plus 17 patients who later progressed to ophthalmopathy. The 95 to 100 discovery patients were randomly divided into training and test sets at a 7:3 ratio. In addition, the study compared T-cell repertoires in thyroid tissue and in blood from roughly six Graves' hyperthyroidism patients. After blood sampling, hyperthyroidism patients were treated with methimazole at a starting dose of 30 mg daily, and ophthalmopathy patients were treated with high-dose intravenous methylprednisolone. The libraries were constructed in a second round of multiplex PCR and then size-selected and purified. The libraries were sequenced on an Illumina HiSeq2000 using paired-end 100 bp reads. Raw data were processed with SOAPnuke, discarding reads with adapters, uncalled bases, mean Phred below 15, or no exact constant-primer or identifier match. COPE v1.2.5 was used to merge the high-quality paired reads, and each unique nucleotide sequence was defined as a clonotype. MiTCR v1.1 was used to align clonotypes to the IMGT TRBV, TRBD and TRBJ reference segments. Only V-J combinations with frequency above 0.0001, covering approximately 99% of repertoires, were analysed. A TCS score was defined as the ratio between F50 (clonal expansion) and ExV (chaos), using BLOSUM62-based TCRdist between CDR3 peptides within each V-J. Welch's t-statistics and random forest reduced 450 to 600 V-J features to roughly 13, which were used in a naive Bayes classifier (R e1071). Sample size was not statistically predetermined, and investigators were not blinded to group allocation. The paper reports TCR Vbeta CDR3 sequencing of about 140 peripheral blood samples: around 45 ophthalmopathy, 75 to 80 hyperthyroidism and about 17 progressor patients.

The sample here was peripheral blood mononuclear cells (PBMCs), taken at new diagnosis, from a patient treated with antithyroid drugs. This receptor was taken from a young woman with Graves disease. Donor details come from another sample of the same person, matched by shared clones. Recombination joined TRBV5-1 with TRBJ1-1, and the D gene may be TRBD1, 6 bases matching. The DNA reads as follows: TGCGCCAGCAGCCTTACCCTACAGGGCGACACTGAAGCTTTCTTT. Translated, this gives CASSLTLQGDTEAFF. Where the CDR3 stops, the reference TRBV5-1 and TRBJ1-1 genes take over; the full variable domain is KAGVTQTPRYLIKTRGQQVTLSCSPISGHRSVSWYQQTPGQGLQFLFEYFSETQRNKGNFPGRFSGRQFSNSRSEMNVSTLELGDSALYLCASSLTLQGDTEAFFGQGTRLTVV.